The source of this T cell receptor beta chain is a study of T cell responses to AZD1222 COVID-19 vaccine. Germline CDR1 and CDR2: LGHNA and YSLEER. Deletions cut 1 base from V and 2 bases from J, with 9 bases between. The CDR3 loop spans 15 amino acids. Sequenced by immunoSEQ multiplex PCR; TCRdb stores in-frame clones only, minus some. This repertoire shows roughly 140,000 clones, 85% to 90% found once; its top ten account for around 3.6%. The rearrangement joins TRBV4-3 to TRBJ1-5, with unresolved D. The source material was peripheral blood, sampled on day 0 of AZD1222 vaccination. This clonotype originated in an adult in good health. The CDR3 DNA reads TGCGCCAGCAGCCAAGGGATCGTCGGCAATCAGCCCCAGCATTTT. This encodes CASSQGIVGNQPQHF.